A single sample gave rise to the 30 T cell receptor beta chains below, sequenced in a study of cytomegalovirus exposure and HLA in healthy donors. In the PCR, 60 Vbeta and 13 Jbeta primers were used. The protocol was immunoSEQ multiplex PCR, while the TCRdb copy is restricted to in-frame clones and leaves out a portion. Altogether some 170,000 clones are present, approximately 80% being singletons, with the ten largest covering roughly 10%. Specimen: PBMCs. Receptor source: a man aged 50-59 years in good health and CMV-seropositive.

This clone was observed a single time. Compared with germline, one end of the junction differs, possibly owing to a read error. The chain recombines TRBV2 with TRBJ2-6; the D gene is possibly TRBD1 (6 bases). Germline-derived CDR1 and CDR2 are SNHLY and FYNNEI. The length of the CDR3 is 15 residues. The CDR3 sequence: CASRARDIGANGLTF. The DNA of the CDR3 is TGTGCCAGCAGGGCAAGGGACATTGGGGCCAACGGCCTGACTTTC.

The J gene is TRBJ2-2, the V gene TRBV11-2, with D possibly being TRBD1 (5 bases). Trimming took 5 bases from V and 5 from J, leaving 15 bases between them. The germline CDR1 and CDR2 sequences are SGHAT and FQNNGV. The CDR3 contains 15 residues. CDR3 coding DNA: TGTGCCAGCAGCCGATTGCAGGGAACAACCGGGGAGCTGTTTTTT. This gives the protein CASSRLQGTTGELFF.

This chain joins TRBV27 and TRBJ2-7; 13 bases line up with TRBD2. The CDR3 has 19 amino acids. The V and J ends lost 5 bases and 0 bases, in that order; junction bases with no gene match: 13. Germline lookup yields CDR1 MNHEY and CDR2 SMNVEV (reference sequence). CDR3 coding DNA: TGTGCCAGCAGTGGCCATCAGCCGGGACTAGCGGGATACTCCTACGAGCAGTACTTC. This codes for CASSGHQPGLAGYSYEQYF.

CDR3 sequence reads: CASSPNRAGGIRGVNEQFF. The CDR3 region has the DNA TGTGCCAGCAGCCCAAACAGGGCTGGAGGAATCCGGGGGGTGAATGAGCAGTTCTTC. The chain recombines TRBV7-2 with TRBJ2-1; D is possibly TRBD2 (7 bases). Trimming removed 5 bases from V and 7 bases from J, with 30 bases in between. CDR1 is SGHTA and CDR2 is FQGNSA in the germline V gene. The CDR3 is 19 amino acids.

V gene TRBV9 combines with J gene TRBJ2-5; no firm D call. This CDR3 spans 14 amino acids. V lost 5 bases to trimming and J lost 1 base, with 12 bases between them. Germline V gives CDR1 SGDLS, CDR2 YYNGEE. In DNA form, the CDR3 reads TGTGCCAGCAGTGCCGCTAGGAGCCAAGAGACCCAGTACTTC. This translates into CASSAARSQETQYF.

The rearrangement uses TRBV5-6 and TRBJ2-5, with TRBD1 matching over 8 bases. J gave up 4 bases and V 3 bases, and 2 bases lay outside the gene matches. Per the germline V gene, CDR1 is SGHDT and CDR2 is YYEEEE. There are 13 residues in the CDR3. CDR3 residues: CASSWTGSETQYF. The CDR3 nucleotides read TGTGCCAGCAGCTGGACAGGGTCAGAGACCCAGTACTTC.

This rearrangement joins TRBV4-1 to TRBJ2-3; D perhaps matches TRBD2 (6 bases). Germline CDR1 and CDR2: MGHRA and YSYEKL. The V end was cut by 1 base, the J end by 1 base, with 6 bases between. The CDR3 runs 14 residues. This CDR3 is CASSQVAGTDTQYF. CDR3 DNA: TGCGCCAGCAGCCAAGTAGCGGGCACAGATACGCAGTATTTT.

CDR3 loop: CASSPVLDATNEKLFF. As DNA, the CDR3 is TGTGCCAGCTCACCTGTACTCGATGCAACTAATGAAAAACTGTTTTTT. This chain joins TRBV18 and TRBJ1-4; D ambiguous. CDR3 length: 16 residues. The V gene lost 3 bases and the J gene lost 0 bases, with 11 bases spanning the gap. CDR1 is KGHSH, CDR2 LQKENI, per germline.

CDR3 loop: CASTGKTFGETQYF. The DNA of the CDR3 is TGCGCCAGCACCGGGAAAACTTTCGGGGAGACCCAGTACTTC. This chain connects TRBV5-1 to TRBJ2-5; tentatively, D is TRBD2 (5 bases). V was pared by 6 bases and J by 5 bases, with 17 bases between. Germline CDR1 reads SGHRS; CDR2 reads YFSETQ. This CDR3 is built from 14 residues. Drawing the rest from reference TRBV5-1 and TRBJ2-5, the complete variable domain is KAGVTQTPRYLIKTRGQQVTLSCSPISGHRSVSWYQQTPGQGLQFLFEYFSETQRNKGNFPGRFSGRQFSNSRSEMNVSTLELGDSALYLCASTGKTFGETQYFGPGTRLLVL.

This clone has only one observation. The CDR3: CASAPTGGSYEQYF. The CDR3 nucleotides read TGTGCCAGCGCCCCGACAGGGGGGTCCTACGAGCAGTACTTC. The rearrangement links TRBV6-6 to TRBJ2-5, with TRBD1 identical over 9 bases. The DNA end is a closer match to TRBJ2-7, so the J assignment may be wrong. The CDR3 has 14 amino acids. Germline-derived CDR1 and CDR2 are MNHNY and SVGAGI (reference sequence).

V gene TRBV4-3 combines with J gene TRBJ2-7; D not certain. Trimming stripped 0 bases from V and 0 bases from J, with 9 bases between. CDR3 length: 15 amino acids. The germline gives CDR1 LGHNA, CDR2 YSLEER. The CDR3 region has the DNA TGCGCCAGCAGCCAAGATGTCCAGGCCTCCTACGAGCAGTACTTC. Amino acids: CASSQDVQASYEQYF.

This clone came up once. CDR3 DNA sequence: TGTGCCAGCAGCCGGACAGGGACCACCGGGGAGCTGTTTTTT. Translated, it gives CASSRTGTTGELFF. The chain employs TRBV6-1 and TRBJ2-2, with 8 positions matching TRBD1. This CDR3 spans 14 amino acids. V trimming: 6 bases; J trimming: 4 bases; junction bases outside the gene matches: 4. Looked up from germline, CDR1 is MNHNS and CDR2 is SASEGT.

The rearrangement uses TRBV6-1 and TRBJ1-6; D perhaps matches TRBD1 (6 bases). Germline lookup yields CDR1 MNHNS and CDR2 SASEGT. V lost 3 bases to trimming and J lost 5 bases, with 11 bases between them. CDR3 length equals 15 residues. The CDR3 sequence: CASSEMTGDNSPLHF. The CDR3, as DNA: TGTGCCAGCAGTGAGATGACAGGAGATAATTCACCCCTCCACTTT.

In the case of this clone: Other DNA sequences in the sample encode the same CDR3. CDR3 sequence (DNA): TGTGCCAGCAGCTTTGGGAGCTCCTACGAGCAGTACTTC. Amino acid sequence: CASSFGSSYEQYF. The genes are TRBV5-5 and TRBJ2-7; the D gene is possibly TRBD2 (5 bases). The CDR3 covers 13 residues. V shed 2 bases and J shed 0 bases, with 6 bases lying between them. Germline V gene data show CDR1 as SGHKS and CDR2 as YYEKEE (reference sequence).

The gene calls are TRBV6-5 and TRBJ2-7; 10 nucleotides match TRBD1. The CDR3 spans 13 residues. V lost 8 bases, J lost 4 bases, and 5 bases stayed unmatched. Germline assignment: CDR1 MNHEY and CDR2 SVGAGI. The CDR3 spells CASGRDRGYEQYF. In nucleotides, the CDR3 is TGTGCCAGCGGTCGGGACAGGGGATACGAGCAGTACTTC.

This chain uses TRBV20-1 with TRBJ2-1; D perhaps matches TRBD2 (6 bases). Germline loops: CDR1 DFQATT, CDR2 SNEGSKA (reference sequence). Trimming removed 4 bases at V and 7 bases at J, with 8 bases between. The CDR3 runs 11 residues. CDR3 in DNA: TGCAGTGCTACCGGGAGTAATGAGCAGTTCTTC. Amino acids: CSATGSNEQFF.

The CDR3 loop reads CASSPLAGKYEQYF. The CDR3 DNA is TGTGCCAGCAGTCCACTAGCGGGGAAATACGAGCAGTACTTC. The V and J genes are TRBV6-5 and TRBJ2-7, with 10 bases aligning to TRBD2. The V gene end was trimmed by 5 bases and the J gene end by 4 bases; junction bases not matched to a gene: 5. Germline loops: CDR1 MNHEY, CDR2 SVGAGI. This CDR3 has 14 amino acids.

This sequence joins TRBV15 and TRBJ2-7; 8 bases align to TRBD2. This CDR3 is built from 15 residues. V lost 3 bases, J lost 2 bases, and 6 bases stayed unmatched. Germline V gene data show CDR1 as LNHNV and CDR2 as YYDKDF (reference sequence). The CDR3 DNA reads TGTGCCACCAGCAGGAGCGGGAGCTACACCTACGAGCAGTACTTC. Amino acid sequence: CATSRSGSYTYEQYF.

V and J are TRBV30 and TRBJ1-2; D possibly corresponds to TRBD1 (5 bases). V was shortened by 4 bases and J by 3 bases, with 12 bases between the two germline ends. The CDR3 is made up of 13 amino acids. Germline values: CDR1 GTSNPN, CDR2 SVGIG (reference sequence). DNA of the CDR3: TGTGCCTGGATCAAGGACAAGGACTATGGCTACACCTTC. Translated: CAWIKDKDYGYTF.

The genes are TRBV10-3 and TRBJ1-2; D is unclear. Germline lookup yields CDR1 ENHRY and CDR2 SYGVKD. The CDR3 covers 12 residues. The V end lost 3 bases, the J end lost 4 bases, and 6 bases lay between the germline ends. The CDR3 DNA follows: TGTGCCATCAGTGAACAGCTCTATGGCTACACCTTC. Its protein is CAISEQLYGYTF.

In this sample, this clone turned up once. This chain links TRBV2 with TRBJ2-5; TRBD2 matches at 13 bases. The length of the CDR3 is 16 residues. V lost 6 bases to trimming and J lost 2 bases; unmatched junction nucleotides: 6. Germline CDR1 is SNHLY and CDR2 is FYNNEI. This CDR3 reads CASRAGTSGVQETQYF. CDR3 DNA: TGTGCCAGCAGGGCCGGGACTAGCGGGGTTCAAGAGACCCAGTACTTC.

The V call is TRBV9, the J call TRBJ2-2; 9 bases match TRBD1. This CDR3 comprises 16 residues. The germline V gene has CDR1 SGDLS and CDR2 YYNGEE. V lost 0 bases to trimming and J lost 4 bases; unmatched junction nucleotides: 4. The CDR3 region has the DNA TGTGCCAGCAGCGTAGGTAGGGACAGGGTCACCGGGGAGCTGTTTTTT. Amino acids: CASSVGRDRVTGELFF.

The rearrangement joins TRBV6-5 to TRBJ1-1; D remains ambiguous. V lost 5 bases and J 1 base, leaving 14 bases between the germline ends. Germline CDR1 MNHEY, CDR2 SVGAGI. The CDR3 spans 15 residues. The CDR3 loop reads CASSGRAGSNTEAFF. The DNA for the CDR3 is TGTGCCAGCAGTGGGAGGGCCGGGTCGAACACTGAAGCTTTCTTT.

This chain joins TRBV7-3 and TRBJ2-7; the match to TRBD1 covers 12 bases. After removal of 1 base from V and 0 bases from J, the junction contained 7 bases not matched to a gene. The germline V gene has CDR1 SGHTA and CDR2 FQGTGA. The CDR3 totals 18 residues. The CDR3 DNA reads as TGTGCCAGCAGCTTAAGCCCCGGGACAGGGGGCTCCTCCTACGAGCAGTACTTC. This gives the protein CASSLSPGTGGSSYEQYF.

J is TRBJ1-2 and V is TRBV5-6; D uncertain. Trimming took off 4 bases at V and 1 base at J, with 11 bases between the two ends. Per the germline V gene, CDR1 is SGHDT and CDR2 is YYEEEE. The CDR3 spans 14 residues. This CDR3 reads CASSPKLGNYGYTF. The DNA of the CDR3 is TGTGCCAGCAGCCCCAAGCTCGGTAACTATGGCTACACCTTC.

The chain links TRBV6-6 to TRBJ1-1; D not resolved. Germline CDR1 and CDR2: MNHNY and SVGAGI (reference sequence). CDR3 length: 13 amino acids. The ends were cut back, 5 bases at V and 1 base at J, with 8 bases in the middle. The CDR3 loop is CASSTRQNTEAFF. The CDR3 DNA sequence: TGTGCCAGCAGTACCCGACAGAACACTGAAGCTTTCTTT.

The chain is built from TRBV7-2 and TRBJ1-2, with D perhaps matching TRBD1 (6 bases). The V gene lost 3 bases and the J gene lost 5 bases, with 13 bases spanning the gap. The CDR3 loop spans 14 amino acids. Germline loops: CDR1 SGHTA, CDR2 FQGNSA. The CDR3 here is CASSLDRILYGYTF. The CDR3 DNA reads TGTGCCAGCAGCTTGGACAGAATCCTTTATGGCTACACCTTC.

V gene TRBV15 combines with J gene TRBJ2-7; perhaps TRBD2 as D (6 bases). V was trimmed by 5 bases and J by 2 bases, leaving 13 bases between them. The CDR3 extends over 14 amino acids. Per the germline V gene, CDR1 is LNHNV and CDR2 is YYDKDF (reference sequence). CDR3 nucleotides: TGTGCCACCAGCCCGGGGGACTTTACCTACGAGCAGTACTTC. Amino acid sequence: CATSPGDFTYEQYF.

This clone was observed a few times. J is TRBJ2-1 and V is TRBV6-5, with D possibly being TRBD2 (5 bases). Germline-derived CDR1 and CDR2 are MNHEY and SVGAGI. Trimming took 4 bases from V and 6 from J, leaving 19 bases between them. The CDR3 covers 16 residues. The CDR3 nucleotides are TGTGCCAGCAGTTTTTCGGCCGGGGTTCCCCTCAATGAGCAGTTCTTC. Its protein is CASSFSAGVPLNEQFF.

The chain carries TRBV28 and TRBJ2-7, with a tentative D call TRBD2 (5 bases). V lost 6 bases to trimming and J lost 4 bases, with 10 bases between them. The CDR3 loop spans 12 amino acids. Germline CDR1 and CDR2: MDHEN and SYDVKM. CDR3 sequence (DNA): TGTGCCAGCAGACCCCCGGGGTACGAGCAGTACTTC. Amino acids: CASRPPGYEQYF.